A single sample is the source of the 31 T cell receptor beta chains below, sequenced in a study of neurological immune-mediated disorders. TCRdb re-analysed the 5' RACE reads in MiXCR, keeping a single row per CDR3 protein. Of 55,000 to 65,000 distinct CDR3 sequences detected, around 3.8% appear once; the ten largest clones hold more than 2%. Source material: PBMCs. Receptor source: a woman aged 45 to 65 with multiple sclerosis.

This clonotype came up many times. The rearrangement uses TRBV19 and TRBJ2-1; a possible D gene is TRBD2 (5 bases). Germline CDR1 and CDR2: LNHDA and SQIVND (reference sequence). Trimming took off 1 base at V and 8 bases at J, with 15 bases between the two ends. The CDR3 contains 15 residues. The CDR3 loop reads CASSIGLMEEDEQFF. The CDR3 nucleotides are TGTGCCAGTAGTATAGGACTAATGGAAGAGGATGAGCAGTTCTTC.

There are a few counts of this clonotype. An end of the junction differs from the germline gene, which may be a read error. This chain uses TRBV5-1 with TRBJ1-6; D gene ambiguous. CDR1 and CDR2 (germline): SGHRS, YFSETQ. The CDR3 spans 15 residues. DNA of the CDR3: TGCGCCAGCAGCTTGGAGGCAGGAATAAATTCACCCCTCAACTTT. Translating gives CASSLEAGINSPLNF. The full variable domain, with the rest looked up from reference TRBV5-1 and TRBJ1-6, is KAGVTQTPRYLIKTRGQQVTLSCSPISGHRSVSWYQQTPGQGLQFLFEYFSETQRNKGNFPGRFSGRQFSNSRSEMNVSTLELGDSALYLCASSLEAGINSPLNFGNGTRLTVT.

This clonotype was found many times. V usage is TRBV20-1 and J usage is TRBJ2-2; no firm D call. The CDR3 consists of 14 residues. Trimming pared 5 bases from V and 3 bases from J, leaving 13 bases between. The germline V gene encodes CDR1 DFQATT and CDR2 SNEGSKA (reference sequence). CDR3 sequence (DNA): TGCAGTGCTTTGGACGGATTATACACCGGGGAGCTGTTTTTT. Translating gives CSALDGLYTGELFF.

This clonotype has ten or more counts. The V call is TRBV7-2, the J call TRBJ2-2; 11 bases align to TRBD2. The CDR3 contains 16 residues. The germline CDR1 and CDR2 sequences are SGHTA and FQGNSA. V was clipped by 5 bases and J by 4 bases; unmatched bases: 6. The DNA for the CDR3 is TGTGCCAGCAGCCCGTCCGGGACTAGCGGCACCGGGGAGCTGTTTTTT. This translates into CASSPSGTSGTGELFF.

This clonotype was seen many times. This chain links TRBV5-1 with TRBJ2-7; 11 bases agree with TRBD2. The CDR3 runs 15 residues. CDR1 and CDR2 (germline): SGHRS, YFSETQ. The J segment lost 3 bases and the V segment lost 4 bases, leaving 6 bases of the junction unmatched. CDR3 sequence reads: CASSAGTSGFYEQYF. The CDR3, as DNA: TGCGCCAGCAGCGCAGGGACTAGCGGATTCTACGAGCAGTACTTC.

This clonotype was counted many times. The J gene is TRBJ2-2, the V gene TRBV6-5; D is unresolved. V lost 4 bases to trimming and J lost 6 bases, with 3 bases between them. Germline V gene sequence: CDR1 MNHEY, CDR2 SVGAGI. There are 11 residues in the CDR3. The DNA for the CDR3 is TGTGCCAGCAGTTGGGCCGGGGAGCTGTTTTTT. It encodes CASSWAGELFF.

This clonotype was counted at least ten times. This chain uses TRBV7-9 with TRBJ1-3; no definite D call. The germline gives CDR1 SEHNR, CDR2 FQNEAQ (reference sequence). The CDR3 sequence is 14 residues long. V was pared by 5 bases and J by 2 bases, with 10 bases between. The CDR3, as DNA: TGTGCCAGCAGCAAGGATGGGGCTGGAAACACCATATATTTT. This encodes CASSKDGAGNTIYF.

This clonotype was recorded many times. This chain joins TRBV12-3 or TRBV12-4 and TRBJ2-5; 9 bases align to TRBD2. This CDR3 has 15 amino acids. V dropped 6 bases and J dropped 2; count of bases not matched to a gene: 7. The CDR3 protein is CASSLGTSRQETQYF. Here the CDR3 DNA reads TGTGCCAGCAGCCTAGGGACTAGCAGACAAGAGACCCAGTACTTC.

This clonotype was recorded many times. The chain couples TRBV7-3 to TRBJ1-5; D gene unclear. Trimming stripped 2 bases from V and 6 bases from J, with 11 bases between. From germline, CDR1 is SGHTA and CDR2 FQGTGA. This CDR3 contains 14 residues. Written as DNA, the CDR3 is TGTGCCAGCAGCTTAGACGGGGTCGGTCAGCCCCAGCATTTT. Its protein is CASSLDGVGQPQHF.

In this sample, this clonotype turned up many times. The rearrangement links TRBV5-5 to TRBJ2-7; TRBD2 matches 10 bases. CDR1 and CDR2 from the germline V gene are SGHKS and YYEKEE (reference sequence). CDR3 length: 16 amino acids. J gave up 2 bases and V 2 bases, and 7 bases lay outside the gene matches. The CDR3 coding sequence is TGTGCCAGCAGCTTAACTAGCGGGGTCCCCACCTACGAGCAGTACTTC. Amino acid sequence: CASSLTSGVPTYEQYF.

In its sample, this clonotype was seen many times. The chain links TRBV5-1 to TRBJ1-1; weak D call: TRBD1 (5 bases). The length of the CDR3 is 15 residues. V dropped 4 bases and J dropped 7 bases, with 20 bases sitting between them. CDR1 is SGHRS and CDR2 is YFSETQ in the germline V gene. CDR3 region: CASSQIGARSVEAFF. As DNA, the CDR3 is TGCGCCAGCAGCCAGATAGGGGCGCGTAGTGTTGAAGCTTTCTTT. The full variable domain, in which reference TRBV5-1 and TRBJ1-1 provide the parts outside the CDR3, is KAGVTQTPRYLIKTRGQQVTLSCSPISGHRSVSWYQQTPGQGLQFLFEYFSETQRNKGNFPGRFSGRQFSNSRSEMNVSTLELGDSALYLCASSQIGARSVEAFFGQGTRLTVV.

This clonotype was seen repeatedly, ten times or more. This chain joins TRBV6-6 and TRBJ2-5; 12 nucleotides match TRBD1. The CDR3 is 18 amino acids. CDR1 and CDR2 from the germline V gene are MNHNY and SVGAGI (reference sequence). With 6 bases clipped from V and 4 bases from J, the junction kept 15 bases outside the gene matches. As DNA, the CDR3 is TGTGCCAGCAGCAAAGCCGGGACAGGGGGCCCCCACAGAGAGACCCAGTACTTC. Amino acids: CASSKAGTGGPHRETQYF.

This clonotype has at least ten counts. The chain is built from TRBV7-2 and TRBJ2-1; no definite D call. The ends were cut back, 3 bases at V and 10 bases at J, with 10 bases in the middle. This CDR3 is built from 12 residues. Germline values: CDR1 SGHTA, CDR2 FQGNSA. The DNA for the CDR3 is TGTGCCAGCAGCTTCCAGTCTGGCGAGCAGTTCTTC. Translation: CASSFQSGEQFF.

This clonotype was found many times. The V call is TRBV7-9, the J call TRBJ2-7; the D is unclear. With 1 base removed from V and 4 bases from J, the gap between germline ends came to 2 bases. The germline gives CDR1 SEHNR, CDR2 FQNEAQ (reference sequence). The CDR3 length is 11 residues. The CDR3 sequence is CASSLEYEQYF. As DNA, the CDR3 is TGTGCCAGCAGCTTAGAGTACGAGCAGTACTTC.

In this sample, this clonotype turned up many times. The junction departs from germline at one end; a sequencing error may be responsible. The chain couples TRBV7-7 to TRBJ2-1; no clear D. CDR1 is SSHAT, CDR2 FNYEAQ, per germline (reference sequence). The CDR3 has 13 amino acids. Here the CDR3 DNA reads TGTGCTAGCAGCTTAGACGTCCGGGATGAGCAGTTCTTC. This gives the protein CASSLDVRDEQFF.

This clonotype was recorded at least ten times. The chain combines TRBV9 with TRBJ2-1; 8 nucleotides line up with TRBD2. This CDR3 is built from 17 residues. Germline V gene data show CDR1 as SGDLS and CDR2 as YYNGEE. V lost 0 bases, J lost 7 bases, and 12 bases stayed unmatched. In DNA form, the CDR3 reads TGTGCCAGCAGCGTAGACCCCCGACTAGCGACGGAGAATGAGCAGTTCTTC. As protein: CASSVDPRLATENEQFF.

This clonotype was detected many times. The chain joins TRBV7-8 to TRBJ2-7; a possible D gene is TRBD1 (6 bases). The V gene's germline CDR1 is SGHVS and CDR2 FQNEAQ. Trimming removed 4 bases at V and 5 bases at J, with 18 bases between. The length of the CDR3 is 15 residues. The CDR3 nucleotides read TGTGCCAGCAGCTCCGACAGGAGCGCAGTGGACGAGCAGTACTTC. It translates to CASSSDRSAVDEQYF.

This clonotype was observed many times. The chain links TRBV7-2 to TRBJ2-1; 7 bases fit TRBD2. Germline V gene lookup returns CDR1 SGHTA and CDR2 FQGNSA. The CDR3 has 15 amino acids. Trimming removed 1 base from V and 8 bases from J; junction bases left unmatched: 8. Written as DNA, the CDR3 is TGTGCCAGCAGCTTAGTATGGGGGGGGACGGATGAGCAGTTCTTC. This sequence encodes CASSLVWGGTDEQFF.

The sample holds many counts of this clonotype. Written as DNA, the CDR3 is TGTGCCAGCAGCTTAAGTGGCGGAAAAGGCACAGATACGCAGTATTTT. This gives the protein CASSLSGGKGTDTQYF. The rearrangement uses TRBV7-2 and TRBJ2-3; D ambiguous. CDR3 length: 16 residues. Germline CDR1 and CDR2: SGHTA and FQGNSA. Trimming took 2 bases from V and 1 from J, leaving 13 bases between them.

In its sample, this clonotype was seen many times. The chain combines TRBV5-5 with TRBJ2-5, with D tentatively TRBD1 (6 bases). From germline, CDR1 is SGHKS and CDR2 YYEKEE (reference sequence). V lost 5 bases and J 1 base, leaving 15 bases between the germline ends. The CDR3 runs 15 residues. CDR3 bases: TGTGCCAGCAGTGATCCTGGGGGCGCCCAAGAGACCCAGTACTTC. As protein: CASSDPGGAQETQYF.

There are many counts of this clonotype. The CDR3 here is CSARPSGYEQYF. Written as DNA, the CDR3 is TGCAGTGCTAGACCTAGCGGCTACGAGCAGTACTTC. The genes are TRBV20-1 and TRBJ2-7; TRBD2 agrees at 7 bases. Trimming took 2 bases from V and 3 from J; bases not matched to a gene: 1. This CDR3 spans 12 amino acids. Germline V gene sequence: CDR1 DFQATT, CDR2 SNEGSKA (reference sequence).

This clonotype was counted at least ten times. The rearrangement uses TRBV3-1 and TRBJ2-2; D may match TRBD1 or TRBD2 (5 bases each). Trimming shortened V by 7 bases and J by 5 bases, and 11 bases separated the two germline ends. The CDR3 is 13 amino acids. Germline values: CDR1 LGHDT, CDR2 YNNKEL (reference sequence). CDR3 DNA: TGTGCCAGCAACGAGGGGAATACCGGGGAGCTGTTTTTT. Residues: CASNEGNTGELFF.

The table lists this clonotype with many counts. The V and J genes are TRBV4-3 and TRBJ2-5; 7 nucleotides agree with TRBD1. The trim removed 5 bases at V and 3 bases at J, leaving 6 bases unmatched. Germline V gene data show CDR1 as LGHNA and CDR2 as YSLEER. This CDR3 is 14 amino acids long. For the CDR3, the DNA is TGCGCCAGCAGCGCACAGGGGTTGGAAGAGACCCAGTACTTC. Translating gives CASSAQGLEETQYF.

The CDR3 sequence is CASRGTSGYTF. The CDR3 DNA reads as TGTGCCAGCAGGGGGACCAGCGGCTACACCTTC. The chain carries TRBV12-3 or TRBV12-4 and TRBJ1-2; tentative D call: TRBD1 (5 bases). This CDR3 comprises 11 residues. With 6 bases removed from V and 8 bases from J, the gap between germline ends came to 10 bases.

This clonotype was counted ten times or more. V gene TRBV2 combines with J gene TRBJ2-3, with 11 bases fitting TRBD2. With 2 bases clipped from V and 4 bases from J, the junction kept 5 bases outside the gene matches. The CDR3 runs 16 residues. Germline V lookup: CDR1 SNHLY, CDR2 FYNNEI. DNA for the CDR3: TGTGCCAGCAGTGAATTAGCGGGAGGGCCCTCAGATACGCAGTATTTT. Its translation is CASSELAGGPSDTQYF.

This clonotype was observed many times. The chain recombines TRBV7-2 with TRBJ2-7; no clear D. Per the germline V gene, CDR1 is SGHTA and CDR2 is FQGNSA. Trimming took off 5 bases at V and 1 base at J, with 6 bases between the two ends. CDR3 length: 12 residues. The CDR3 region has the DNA TGTGCCAGCAGCCCTACATCCTACGAGCAGTACTTC. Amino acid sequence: CASSPTSYEQYF.

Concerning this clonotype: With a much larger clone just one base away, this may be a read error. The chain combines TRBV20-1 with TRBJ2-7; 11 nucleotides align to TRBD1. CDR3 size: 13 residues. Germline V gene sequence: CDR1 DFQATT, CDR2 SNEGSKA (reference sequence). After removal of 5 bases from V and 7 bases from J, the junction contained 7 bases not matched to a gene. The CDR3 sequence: CSAERTGGEEQYF. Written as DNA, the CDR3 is TGCAGTGCTGAGAGGACAGGGGGCGAAGAGCAGTACTTC.

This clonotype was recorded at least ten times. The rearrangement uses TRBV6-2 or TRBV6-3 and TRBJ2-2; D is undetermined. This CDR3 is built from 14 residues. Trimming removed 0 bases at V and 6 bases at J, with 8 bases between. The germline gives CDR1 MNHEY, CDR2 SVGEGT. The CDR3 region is CASSYSDGSGELFF. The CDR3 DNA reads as TGTGCCAGCAGTTACTCGGACGGCTCCGGGGAGCTGTTTTTT.

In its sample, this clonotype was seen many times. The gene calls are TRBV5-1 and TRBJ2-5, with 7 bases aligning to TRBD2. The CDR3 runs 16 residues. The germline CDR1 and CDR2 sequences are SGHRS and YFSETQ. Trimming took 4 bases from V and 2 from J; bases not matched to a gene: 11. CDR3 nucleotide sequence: TGCGCCAGCAGCCCGTGGCTAGCGGAAGGACAAGAGACCCAGTACTTC. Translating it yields CASSPWLAEGQETQYF.

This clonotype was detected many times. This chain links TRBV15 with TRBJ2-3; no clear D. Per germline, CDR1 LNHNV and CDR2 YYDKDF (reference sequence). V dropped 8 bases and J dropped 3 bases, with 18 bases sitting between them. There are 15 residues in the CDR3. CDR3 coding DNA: TGTGCCACCGCCCCCGGGTCTTTACTTACAGATACGCAGTATTTT. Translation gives CATAPGSLLTDTQYF.

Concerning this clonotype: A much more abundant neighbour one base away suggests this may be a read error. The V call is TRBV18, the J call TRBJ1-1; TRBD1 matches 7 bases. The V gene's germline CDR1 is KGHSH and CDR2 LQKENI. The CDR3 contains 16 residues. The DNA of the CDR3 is TGTGTCAGCTCACCTAGACAGGGAAATATGAACACTGAAGCTTTCTTT. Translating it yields CVSSPRQGNMNTEAFF.